This TCR beta chain was recovered during a study of blood T cell repertoires in COVID-19. Assay: immunoSEQ multiplex PCR; the TCRdb copy retains only in-frame clones and omits some. The sample has about 98,000 clones, around 80% seen once. This sequence was found in a man between 60 and 70 years old with acute or convalescent COVID-19. The sequencing input was peripheral blood.

Here the CDR3 DNA reads TGTGCCAGTAGTATAGATCACGCGAGCTCTGGAAACACCATATATTTT. Amino acids: CASSIDHASSGNTIYF. This chain joins TRBV19 and TRBJ1-3; D is uncertain. The germline CDR1 and CDR2 sequences are LNHDA and SQIVND (reference sequence). CDR3 size: 16 residues. V was clipped by 0 bases and J by 0 bases, with 9 bases between them.